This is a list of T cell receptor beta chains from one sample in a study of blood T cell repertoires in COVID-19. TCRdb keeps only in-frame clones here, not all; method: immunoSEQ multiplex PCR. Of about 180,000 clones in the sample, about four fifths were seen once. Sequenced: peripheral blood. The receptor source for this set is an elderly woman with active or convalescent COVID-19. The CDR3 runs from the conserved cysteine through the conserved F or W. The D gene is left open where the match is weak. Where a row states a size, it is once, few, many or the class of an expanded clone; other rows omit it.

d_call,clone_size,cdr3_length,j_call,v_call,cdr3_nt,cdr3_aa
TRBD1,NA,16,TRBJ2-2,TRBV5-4,TGTGCCAGCAGCTCAACAGGGGATGGCGGCACCGGGGAGCTGTTTTTT,CASSSTGDGGTGELFF
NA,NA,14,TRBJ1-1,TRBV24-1,TGTGCCACCAGTGATAGGTACAGACCCCTAGAAGCTTTCTTT,CATSDRYRPLEAFF
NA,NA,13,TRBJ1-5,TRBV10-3,TGTGCCATCAGGCAGGGTGAAAAACAGCCCCAGCATTTT,CAIRQGEKQPQHF
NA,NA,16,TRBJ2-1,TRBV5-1,TGCGCCAGCAGCTTGTCCTGGAGCGGCTCCTACAATGAGCAGTTCTTC,CASSLSWSGSYNEQFF
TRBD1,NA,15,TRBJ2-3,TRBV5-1,TGCGCCAGCAGCGAAACAGGGGGTACCACAGATACGCAGTATTTT,CASSETGGTTDTQYF
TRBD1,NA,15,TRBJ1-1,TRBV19,TGTGCCAGTATTCCCGGAGGGGGCTGGAACACTGAAGCTTTCTTT,CASIPGGGWNTEAFF
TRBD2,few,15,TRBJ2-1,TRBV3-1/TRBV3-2,TGTGCCAGCAGCCAAACATTGGGACTAGCGGGATTTAGGTTCTTC,CASSQTLGLAGFRFF
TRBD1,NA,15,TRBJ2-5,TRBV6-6,TGTGCCAGCAGTTCCCCCGGGACAGGGGAAGAGACCCAGTACTTC,CASSSPGTGEETQYF
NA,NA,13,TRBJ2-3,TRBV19,TGTGCCAGTAGTATAAAGCCCACAGATACGCAGTATTTT,CASSIKPTDTQYF
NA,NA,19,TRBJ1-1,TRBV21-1,TGTGCCAGCAGCCTTCATTCGGGGGACAGGGGGCGGAGGAACACTGAAGCTTTCTTT,CASSLHSGDRGRRNTEAFF
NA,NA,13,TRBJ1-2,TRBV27,TGTGCCAGCAGTTCCCGGGGAAGGGATGGCTACACCTTC,CASSSRGRDGYTF
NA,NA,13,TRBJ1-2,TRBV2,TGTGCCACCACCCCGGAGGCCGAATATGGCTACACCTTC,CATTPEAEYGYTF
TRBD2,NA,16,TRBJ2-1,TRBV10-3,TGTGCCATCGGAGGAGTAGCGGGAATGGAGCACAATGAGCAGTTCTTC,CAIGGVAGMEHNEQFF
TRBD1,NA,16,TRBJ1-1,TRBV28,TGTGCCAGCAGTCCAACACGTGGACAGGGAACCACTGAAGCTTTCTTT,CASSPTRGQGTTEAFF
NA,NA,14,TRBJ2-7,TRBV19,TGTGCCAGCTCCCGTGGTTGGGAGGTCTACGAGCAGTACTTC,CASSRGWEVYEQYF
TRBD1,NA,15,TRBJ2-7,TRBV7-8,TGTGCCAGCAGCTTAATGGGACAGGGTTTCTACGAGCAGTACTTC,CASSLMGQGFYEQYF
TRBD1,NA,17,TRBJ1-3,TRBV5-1,TGCGCCAGCAGCCGAACGGGGACAGCGAGCTCTGGAAACACCATATATTTT,CASSRTGTASSGNTIYF